There are a few counts of the clone carrying this TCR beta chain. The antigen is unknown. CDR3 length: 17 residues. After removal of 2 bases from V and 2 bases from J, the junction contained 8 bases not matched to a gene. Germline CDR1 SGHKS, CDR2 YYEKEE (reference sequence). The TCR beta cDNA libraries contained unique molecular identifiers. One entry per CDR3 protein results from TCRdb running MiXCR on the PCR reads. The sample holds roughly 800,000 distinct CDR3 sequences; 46% are singletons and the top ten take 4.9%. The data were taken from a study of post-analysis software for immune sequencing data. Overall study: In terms of disease course, relapsing-remitting, secondary progressive and progressive-relapsing multiple sclerosis were included.

Study-level results: By F measure, samples from a shared preparation batch strongly co-clustered. Significantly decreased normalized Chao1 diversity was recorded for multiple sclerosis patients relative to controls. When patients were compared with controls, about five TRBV segments were more frequent, TRBV5-6, TRBV5-1 and TRBV20-1 among them.

The chain has TRBV5-5 and TRBJ2-3; 10 nucleotides align to TRBD2. This receptor was identified in a girl aged 10 to 17 with multiple sclerosis. Input material: blood. The chain's CDR3 is CASSLRASGSLTDTQYF. DNA for the CDR3: TGTGCCAGCAGCTTAAGGGCTAGCGGGAGTCTCACAGATACGCAGTATTTT.